These 5 T cell receptor beta chains came from one sample sequenced in a study of pediatric ulcerative colitis. One to two pinch biopsies were taken from the rectum during colonoscopy. Some clones are missing from TCRdb's copy, which holds only in-frame ones; the method was immunoSEQ multiplex PCR. The sample has more than 10,000 clones, roughly four fifths seen once. Sequenced input: gut tissue. All receptors derive from a boy between 10 and 17 years old who was a control in a study of pediatric ulcerative colitis.

This clone has a single count. The CDR3 sequence is CASSLPGETSTDTQYF. The CDR3 nucleotides read TGTGCCAGCAGTTTACCAGGAGAAACTAGCACAGATACGCAGTATTTT. The chain couples TRBV28 to TRBJ2-3; the D is unclear. V dropped 2 bases and J dropped 0 bases, with 12 bases sitting between them. Germline V gives CDR1 MDHEN, CDR2 SYDVKM. The CDR3 sequence is 16 residues long.

V is TRBV11-1 and J is TRBJ2-2; 14 nucleotides match TRBD2. CDR3 length: 16 amino acids. V dropped 5 bases and J dropped 7; count of bases not matched to a gene: 6. Germline CDR1 SGHAT, CDR2 FQDESV (reference sequence). The CDR3 nucleotides read TGTGCCAGCAGCAAGGGACTAGCGGGAGCGGGCGGGGAGCTGTTTTTT. It specifies CASSKGLAGAGGELFF.

This chain links TRBV6-5 with TRBJ1-4; D gene unclear. The CDR3 is 12 residues long. Per germline, CDR1 MNHEY and CDR2 SVGAGI. V was trimmed by 6 bases and J by 5 bases, leaving 7 bases between them. DNA of the CDR3: TGTGCCAGCAGAAACTTCAATGAAAAACTGTTTTTT. As protein: CASRNFNEKLFF.

The gene calls are TRBV30 and TRBJ1-2; a weak D match, TRBD1 (6 bases). Trimming removed 2 bases from V and 4 bases from J, with 8 bases in between. The CDR3 covers 12 residues. In germline, CDR1 is GTSNPN, CDR2 SVGIG (reference sequence). CDR3 residues: CAWSTGSYGYTF. The CDR3 DNA sequence: TGTGCCTGGAGTACAGGGTCCTATGGCTACACCTTC.

The chain employs TRBV5-6 and TRBJ2-7, with D possibly being TRBD1 (5 bases). The ends were cut back, 5 bases at V and 3 bases at J, with 12 bases in the middle. In germline, CDR1 is SGHDT, CDR2 YYEEEE. The CDR3 consists of 13 residues. CDR3 loop: CASSLGVLYEQYV. CDR3 coding DNA: TGTGCCAGCAGTTTAGGGGTCCTCTACGAGCAGTACGTC.